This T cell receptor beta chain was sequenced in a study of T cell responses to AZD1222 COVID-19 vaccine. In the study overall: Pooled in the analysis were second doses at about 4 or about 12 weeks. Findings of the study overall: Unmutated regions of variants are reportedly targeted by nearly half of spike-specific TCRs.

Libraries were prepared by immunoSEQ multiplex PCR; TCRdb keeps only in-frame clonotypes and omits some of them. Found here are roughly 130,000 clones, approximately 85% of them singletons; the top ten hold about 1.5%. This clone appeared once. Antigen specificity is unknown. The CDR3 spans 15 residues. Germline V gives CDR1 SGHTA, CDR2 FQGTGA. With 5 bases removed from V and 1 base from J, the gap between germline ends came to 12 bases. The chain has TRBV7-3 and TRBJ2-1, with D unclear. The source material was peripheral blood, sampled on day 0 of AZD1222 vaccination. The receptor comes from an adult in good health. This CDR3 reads CASSLTRNSYNEQFF. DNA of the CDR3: TGTGCCAGCAGCCTTACACGCAATTCCTACAATGAGCAGTTCTTC.